The clone carrying this T cell receptor (beta chain) has more than one count but fewer than ten. The antigen is undetermined. Genomic DNA, for the unsorted samples, came from roughly 94 million PBMCs. Per the authors' pipeline: ImmunoSEQ junction-only sequences lacked quality scores, so their filtering differed. Some clones are missing from TCRdb's copy, which holds only in-frame ones; the method was immunoSEQ multiplex PCR. V, J and clone size are those of that table, while D and trimming were read from the DNA. The sample comprises under 600,000 clones, almost 80% of which are singletons, and around 13% rests with the top ten. V shed 1 base and J shed 3 bases, with 6 bases lying between them. The V gene's germline CDR1 is SGHDN and CDR2 FVKESK. The CDR3 loop spans 13 amino acids. These data come from a study of shared clonotypes between healthy human individuals. Study results and limitations: Among donors, clonotype sharing was expected to be affected by sequencing depth.

The chain recombines TRBV14 with TRBJ1-1; D uncertain. The TCR was taken from a woman in her thirties or forties in good health. Some clones in this sample may be carry-over from other donors' samples. Sequenced input: PBMCs. CDR3 DNA sequence: TGTGCCAGCAGCCAAGTCGCGTACACTGAAGCTTTCTTT. It is translated as CASSQVAYTEAFF.